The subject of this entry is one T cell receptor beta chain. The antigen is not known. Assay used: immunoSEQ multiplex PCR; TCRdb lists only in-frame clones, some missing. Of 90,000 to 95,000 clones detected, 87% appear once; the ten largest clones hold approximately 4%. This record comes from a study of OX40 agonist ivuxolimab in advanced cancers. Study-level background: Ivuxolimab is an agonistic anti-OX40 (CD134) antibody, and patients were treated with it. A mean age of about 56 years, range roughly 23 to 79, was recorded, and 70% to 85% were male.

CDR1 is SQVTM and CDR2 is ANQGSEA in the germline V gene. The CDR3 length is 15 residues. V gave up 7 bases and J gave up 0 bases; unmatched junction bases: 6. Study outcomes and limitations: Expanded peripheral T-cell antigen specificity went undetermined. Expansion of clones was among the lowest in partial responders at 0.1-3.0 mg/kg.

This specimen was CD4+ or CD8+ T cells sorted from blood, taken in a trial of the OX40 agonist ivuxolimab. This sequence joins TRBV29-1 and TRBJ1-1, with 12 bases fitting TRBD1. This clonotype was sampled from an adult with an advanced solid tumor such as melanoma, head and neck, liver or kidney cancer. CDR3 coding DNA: TGCAGCGCCACGGGACAGGGGGCTATGAACACTGAAGCTTTCTTT. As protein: CSATGQGAMNTEAFF.